This TCR beta chain is drawn from a study of regulatory T cells in long-lasting Graves disease. This clonotype occurred a few times. Stated time point: newly diagnosed GD, antithyroid drugs for less than 3 months. RNA extracted from PBMCs served as the sequencing template. CDR3 regions were amplified by Arm-PCR using iRepertoire HTBI primers to build TCR beta libraries. Methods used by the authors: Analysis of the samples identified 60 to 75 TRBV and roughly 15 TRBJ segments. TCRdb passed the multiplex PCR reads through MiXCR, listing each CDR3 protein once. The V and J calls and clone size are TCRdb's, not the authors'. Among 400,000 to 500,000 distinct CDR3 sequences listed, roughly 15% were seen once. The germline CDR1 and CDR2 sequences are MDHEN and SYDVKM. The CDR3 extends over 18 amino acids. The J segment lost 7 bases and the V segment lost 1 base, leaving 13 bases of the junction unmatched.

This sample also belongs to another study, concerning T cells in Graves' hyperthyroidism and ophthalmopathy. From that paper: Using the HTBI primer set, a first-round RT-PCR was run on the TCR CDR3.

V is TRBV28 and J is TRBJ2-2, with 9 bases fitting TRBD2. This receptor was obtained from a woman under 30 with Graves disease. This specimen was peripheral blood mononuclear cells (PBMCs), taken at new diagnosis, from a patient treated with antithyroid drugs. CDR3 region: CASSLYPGRAGGVGELFF. The DNA of the CDR3 is TGTGCCAGCAGTTTATACCCTGGGCGAGCGGGAGGCGTCGGGGAGCTGTTTTTT.